The 7 T cell receptor beta chains reported below all come from one sample, sequenced in a study of blood T cells in healthy people across ages. Together with a sample-barcoded 5' primer, a J-beta primer mix was included in a second PCR lasting about 7 to 12 cycles. TCRdb ran MiXCR on the 5' RACE reads and lists one entry per CDR3 protein. The table records about 640,000 distinct CDR3 sequences, roughly 58% of them present only once. Sequencing was performed on blood. The receptors originated from a man between 60 and 75 years old in good health.

The gene calls are TRBV9 and TRBJ2-7; 7 nucleotides line up with TRBD1. This CDR3 spans 14 amino acids. The germline gives CDR1 SGDLS, CDR2 YYNGEE. J lost 6 bases, V lost 3 bases, and 9 bases had no gene match. CDR3 nucleotide sequence: TGTGCCAGCAGCGCCCGACAGGGTCTGGGCGAGCAGTACTTC. It translates to CASSARQGLGEQYF.

This chain links TRBV28 with TRBJ1-5, with D possibly TRBD1 on 6 matching bases. V lost 6 bases and J 6 bases, leaving 15 bases between the germline ends. Germline CDR1 and CDR2: MDHEN and SYDVKM. The CDR3 sequence is 14 residues long. The CDR3: CASRPGVPLQPQHF. Here the CDR3 DNA reads TGTGCCAGCAGACCAGGGGTTCCCCTTCAGCCCCAGCATTTT.

The V call is TRBV21-1, the J call TRBJ2-7. TRBV21-1 is flagged as a pseudogene. The CDR3 runs 12 residues. The CDR3 sequence: CASSAGDYEQYF. The CDR3 DNA reads as TGTGCCAGCAGCGCCGGAGACTACGAGCAGTACTTC.

The chain combines TRBV20-1 with TRBJ1-6, with 8 bases lining up with TRBD1. J lost 7 bases, V lost 4 bases, and 6 bases had no gene match. The CDR3 loop spans 14 amino acids. Germline V CDR1 and CDR2: DFQATT, SNEGSKA (reference sequence). CDR3 sequence reads: CSAITTGENSPLHF. In DNA, the CDR3 is TGCAGTGCTATAACGACAGGGGAGAATTCACCCCTCCACTTT.

Worth noting for this clonotype: At one boundary the junction diverges from the germline segment, which might be a read error. The J gene is TRBJ2-3, the V gene TRBV11-2, with 9 bases fitting TRBD1. This CDR3 has 16 residues. CDR1 SGHAT and CDR2 FQNNGV come from the germline V gene. DNA for the CDR3: TGTGCCAGCAGCTTAGTAGGGGACAGGGACACAGAGACGCAGTATTTT. Its protein is CASSLVGDRDTETQYF.

This chain connects TRBV3-1 to TRBJ1-4; no clear D gene. The CDR3 is 15 amino acids. Germline V gene lookup returns CDR1 LGHDT and CDR2 YNNKEL (reference sequence). V was clipped by 5 bases and J by 0 bases, with 10 bases between them. The CDR3 here is CASSTHKATNEKLFF. In nucleotides, the CDR3 is TGTGCCAGCAGCACCCACAAAGCAACTAATGAAAAACTGTTTTTT.

This chain uses TRBV12-3 or TRBV12-4 with TRBJ1-1, with TRBD1 matching 10 bases. This CDR3 has 15 residues. J lost 5 bases, V lost 5 bases, and 8 bases had no gene match. Written as DNA, the CDR3 is TGTGCCAGCAGTGGCGGGACAGGGGCCCCGACTGAAGCTTTCTTT. Amino acids: CASSGGTGAPTEAFF.